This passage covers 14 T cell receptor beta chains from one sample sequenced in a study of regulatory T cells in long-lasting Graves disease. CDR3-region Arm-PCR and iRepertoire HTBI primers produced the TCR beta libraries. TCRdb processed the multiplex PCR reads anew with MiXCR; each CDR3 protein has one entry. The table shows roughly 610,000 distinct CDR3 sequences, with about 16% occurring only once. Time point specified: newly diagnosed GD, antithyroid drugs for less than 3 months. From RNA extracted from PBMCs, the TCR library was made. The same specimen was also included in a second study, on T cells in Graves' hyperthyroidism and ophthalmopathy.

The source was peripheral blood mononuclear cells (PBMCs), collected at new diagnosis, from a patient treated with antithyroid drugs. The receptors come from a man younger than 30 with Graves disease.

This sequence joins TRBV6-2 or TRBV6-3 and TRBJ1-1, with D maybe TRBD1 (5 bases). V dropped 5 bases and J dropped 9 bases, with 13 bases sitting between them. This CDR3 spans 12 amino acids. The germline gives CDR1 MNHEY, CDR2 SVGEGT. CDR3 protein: CASSTQTAKAFF. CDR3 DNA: TGTGCCAGCAGTACCCAGACAGCCAAAGCTTTCTTT.

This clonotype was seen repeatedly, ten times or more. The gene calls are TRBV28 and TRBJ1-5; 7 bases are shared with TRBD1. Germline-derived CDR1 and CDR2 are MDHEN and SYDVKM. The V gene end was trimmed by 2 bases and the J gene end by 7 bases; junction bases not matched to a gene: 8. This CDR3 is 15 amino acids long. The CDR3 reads CASSLRQGGSQPQHF. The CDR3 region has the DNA TGTGCCAGCAGTTTACGCCAGGGGGGCAGCCAGCCCCAGCATTTT. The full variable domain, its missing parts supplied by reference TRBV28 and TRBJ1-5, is DVKVTQSSRYLVKRTGEKVFLECVQDMDHENMFWYRQDPGLGLRLIYFSYDVKMKEKGDIPEGYSVSREKKERFSLILESASTNQTSMYLCASSLRQGGSQPQHFGDGTRLSIL.

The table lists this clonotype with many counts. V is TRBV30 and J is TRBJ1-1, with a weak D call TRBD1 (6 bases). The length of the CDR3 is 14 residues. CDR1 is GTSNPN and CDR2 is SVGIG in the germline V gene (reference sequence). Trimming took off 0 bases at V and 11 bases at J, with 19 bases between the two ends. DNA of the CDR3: TGTGCCTGGAGTGTCCGACAGGTGAAAGGGGATGCTTTCTTT. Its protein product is CAWSVRQVKGDAFF.

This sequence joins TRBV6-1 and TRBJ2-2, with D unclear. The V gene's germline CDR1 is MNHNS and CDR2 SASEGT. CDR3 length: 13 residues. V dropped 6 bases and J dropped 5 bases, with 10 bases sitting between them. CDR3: CASSSPLTGELFF. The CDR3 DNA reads TGTGCCAGCAGCTCCCCTTTAACCGGGGAGCTGTTTTTT.

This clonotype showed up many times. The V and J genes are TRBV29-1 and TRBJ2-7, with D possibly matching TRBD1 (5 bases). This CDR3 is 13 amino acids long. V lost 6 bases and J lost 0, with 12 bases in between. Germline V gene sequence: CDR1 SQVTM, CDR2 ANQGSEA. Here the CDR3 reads CSVEDTLSYEQYF. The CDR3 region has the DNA TGCAGCGTCGAGGACACTCTCTCCTACGAGCAGTACTTC.

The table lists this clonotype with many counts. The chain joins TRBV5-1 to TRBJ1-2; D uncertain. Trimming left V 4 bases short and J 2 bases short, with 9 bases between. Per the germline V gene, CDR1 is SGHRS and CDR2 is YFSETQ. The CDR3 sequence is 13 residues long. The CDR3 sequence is CASSDVGNYGYTF. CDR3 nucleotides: TGCGCCAGCAGCGACGTTGGGAACTATGGCTACACCTTC.

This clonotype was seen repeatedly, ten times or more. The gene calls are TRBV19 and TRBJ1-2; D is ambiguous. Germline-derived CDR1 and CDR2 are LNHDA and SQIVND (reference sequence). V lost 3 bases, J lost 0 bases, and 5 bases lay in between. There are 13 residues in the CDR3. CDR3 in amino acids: CASSIGANYGYTF. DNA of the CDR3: TGTGCCAGTAGTATCGGGGCTAACTATGGCTACACCTTC.

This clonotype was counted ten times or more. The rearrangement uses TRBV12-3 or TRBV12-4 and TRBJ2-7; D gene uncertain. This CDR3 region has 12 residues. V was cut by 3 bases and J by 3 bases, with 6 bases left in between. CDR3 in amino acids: CASSFIIYEQYF. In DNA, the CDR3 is TGTGCCAGCAGTTTCATCATCTACGAGCAGTACTTC.

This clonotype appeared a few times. This CDR3 reads CASRDRANTGELFF. DNA of the CDR3: TGTGCCAGCAGGGACAGGGCGAACACCGGGGAGCTGTTTTTT. This chain connects TRBV2 to TRBJ2-2; 8 bases fit TRBD1. V dropped 6 bases and J dropped 0; count of bases not matched to a gene: 0. The germline gives CDR1 SNHLY, CDR2 FYNNEI. This CDR3 contains 14 residues.

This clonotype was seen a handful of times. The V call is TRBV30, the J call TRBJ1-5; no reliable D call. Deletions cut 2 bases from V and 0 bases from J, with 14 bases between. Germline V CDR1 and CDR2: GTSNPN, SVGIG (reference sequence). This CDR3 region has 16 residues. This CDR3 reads CAWSMTADYSNQPQHF. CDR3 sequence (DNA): TGTGCCTGGAGTATGACCGCCGACTATAGCAATCAGCCCCAGCATTTT. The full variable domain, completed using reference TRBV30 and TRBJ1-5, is SQTIHQWPATLVQPVGSPLSLECTVEGTSNPNLYWYRQAAGRGLQLLFYSVGIGQISSEVPQNLSASRPQDRQFILSSKKLLLSDSGFYLCAWSMTADYSNQPQHFGDGTRLSIL.

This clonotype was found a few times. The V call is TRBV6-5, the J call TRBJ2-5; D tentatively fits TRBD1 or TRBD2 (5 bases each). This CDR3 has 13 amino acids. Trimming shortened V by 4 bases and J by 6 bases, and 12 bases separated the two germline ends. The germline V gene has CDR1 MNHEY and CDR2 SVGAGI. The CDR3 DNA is TGTGCCAGCAGTTCGGGACCCCCCCAGACCCAGTACTTC. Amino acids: CASSSGPPQTQYF.

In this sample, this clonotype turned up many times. The CDR3 nucleotides read TGTGCCAGCAGCCAAGTTGAGGCTCGAGAGACCCAGTACTTC. Translated, it gives CASSQVEARETQYF. The rearrangement uses TRBV3-1 and TRBJ2-5, with unresolved D. V was pared by 1 base and J by 4 bases, with 10 bases between. CDR1 LGHDT and CDR2 YNNKEL come from the germline V gene (reference sequence). The CDR3 is made up of 14 amino acids.

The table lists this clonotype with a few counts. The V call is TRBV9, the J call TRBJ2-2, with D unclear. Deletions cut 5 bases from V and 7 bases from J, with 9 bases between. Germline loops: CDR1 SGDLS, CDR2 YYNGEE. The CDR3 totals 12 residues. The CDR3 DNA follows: TGTGCCAGCAGGAACGCGAACGGGGAGCTGTTTTTT. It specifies CASRNANGELFF. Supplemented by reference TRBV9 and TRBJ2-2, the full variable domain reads DSGVTQTPKHLITATGQRVTLRCSPRSGDLSVYWYQQSLDQGLQFLIQYYNGEERAKGNILERFSAQQFPDLHSELNLSSLELGDSALYFCASRNANGELFFGEGSRLTVL.

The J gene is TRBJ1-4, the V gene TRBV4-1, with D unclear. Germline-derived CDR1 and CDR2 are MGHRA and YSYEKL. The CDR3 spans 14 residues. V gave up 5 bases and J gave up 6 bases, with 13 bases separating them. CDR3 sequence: CASSNRPGDEKLFF. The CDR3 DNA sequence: TGCGCCAGCAGCAACCGTCCCGGGGATGAAAAACTGTTTTTT.